Each of the 8 T cell receptor beta chains below was sequenced from the same sample in a study of blood T cell repertoires in COVID-19. The assay was immunoSEQ multiplex PCR, and TCRdb's table has in-frame clones only and misses some. The sample records about 140,000 clones, 60% to 80% being singletons. Material for sequencing was peripheral blood. These receptors all come from a woman between 45 and 60 years old with active or convalescent COVID-19.

The chain recombines TRBV7-9 with TRBJ1-2; D not resolved. Trimming removed 4 bases from V and 7 bases from J, with 22 bases in between. The germline CDR1 and CDR2 sequences are SEHNR and FQNEAQ (reference sequence). The CDR3 is made up of 16 amino acids. As DNA, the CDR3 is TGTGCCAGCAGCTCTTACTTAACCTCAGCGGGTGGTGGCTACACCTTC. Amino acids: CASSSYLTSAGGGYTF. The full variable domain, rest sourced from reference TRBV7-9 and TRBJ1-2, is DTGVSQNPRHKITKRGQNVTFRCDPISEHNRLYWYRQTLGQGPEFLTYFQNEAQLEKSRLLSDRFSAERPKGSFSTLEIQRTEQGDSAMYLCASSSYLTSAGGGYTFGSGTRLTVV.

The J gene is TRBJ2-2, the V gene TRBV5-8; D possibly corresponds to TRBD1 (6 bases). Germline V gene data show CDR1 as SGHTS and CDR2 as YDEGEE. V was trimmed by 0 bases and J by 5 bases, leaving 14 bases between them. CDR3 length equals 16 residues. The chain's CDR3 is CASSLEWGRGTGELFF. The CDR3 DNA follows: TGTGCCAGCAGCTTGGAGTGGGGGCGCGGAACCGGGGAGCTGTTTTTT.

The J gene is TRBJ2-1, the V gene TRBV12-5, with TRBD2 matching 11 bases. CDR1 is LGHNT and CDR2 is FRNRAP in the germline V gene. This CDR3 is 15 amino acids long. Losses at the gene ends were 6 bases for V and 8 bases for J; bases not matched to a gene: 9. CDR3 nucleotide sequence: TGTGCTAGTGGCAGCACTAGCGGGGGAAGCGATGAGCAGTTCTTC. It is translated as CASGSTSGGSDEQFF.

The rearrangement uses TRBV18 and TRBJ1-4, with a possible D match to TRBD1 (6 bases). V lost 2 bases, J lost 3 bases, and 10 bases lay in between. CDR3 length: 15 amino acids. Germline V lookup: CDR1 KGHSH, CDR2 LQKENI. The DNA of the CDR3 is TGTGCCAGCTCACCAAGCAGGGGAGCTAATGAAAAACTGTTTTTT. Encoded protein: CASSPSRGANEKLFF.

V usage is TRBV4-1 and J usage is TRBJ2-5; the match to TRBD2 covers 7 bases. Germline V CDR1 and CDR2: MGHRA, YSYEKL. This CDR3 comprises 16 residues. V lost 3 bases to trimming and J lost 2 bases; unmatched junction nucleotides: 9. This CDR3 is CASSQMGMGGQETQYF. CDR3 bases: TGCGCCAGCAGCCAGATGGGGATGGGGGGGCAAGAGACCCAGTACTTC.

The V and J genes are TRBV5-1 and TRBJ2-1, with 10 bases identical to TRBD2. Per germline, CDR1 SGHRS and CDR2 YFSETQ. The CDR3 consists of 16 residues. V shed 1 base and J 4 bases; nucleotides not matched to a gene: 5. CDR3 coding DNA: TGCGCCAGCAGCTTGCCCACTAGCGGGACTTACAATGAGCAGTTCTTC. Encoded protein: CASSLPTSGTYNEQFF.

The chain links TRBV27 to TRBJ2-3; D unresolved. The V gene's germline CDR1 is MNHEY and CDR2 SMNVEV (reference sequence). Trimming took off 3 bases at V and 1 base at J, with 5 bases between the two ends. The CDR3 is 13 residues long. The CDR3 here is CASSLGRTDTQYF. CDR3 nucleotides: TGTGCCAGCAGTTTGGGCCGCACAGATACGCAGTATTTT.

This clone was observed a handful of times. V gene TRBV29-1 combines with J gene TRBJ2-1, with D perhaps TRBD1 (5 bases). The V and J ends lost 4 bases and 5 bases respectively, with 15 bases between them. This CDR3 has 14 residues. Germline CDR1 reads SQVTM; CDR2 reads ANQGSEA. CDR3: CSVVSGNVDNEQFF. DNA for the CDR3: TGCAGCGTTGTGTCAGGGAATGTGGACAATGAGCAGTTCTTC.